The clone carrying this TCR beta chain was counted between two and nine times. The antigen remains unidentified. Germline V lookup: CDR1 MNHNS, CDR2 SASEGT. The CDR3 is 14 amino acids. The ends lost 6 bases at V and 1 base at J; junction bases unmatched: 6. These data originate in a study of cytomegalovirus exposure and HLA in healthy donors. The study, taken as a whole, reports: Cytomegalovirus status was reportedly diagnosed by the classifier with high sensitivity and specificity. A few chains linked to CMV were shown in vitro to be specific for CMV antigens. Associated with cytomegalovirus, according to the listing, were 150 to 200 TCR beta chains.

The donors formed part of the 120-subject validation cohort, distinct from the roughly 670-subject first cohort. Data came from immunoSEQ multiplex PCR; TCRdb stores just in-frame clones and leaves some out. This table holds about 200,000 clones, 70% to 90% found once. The TCR comes from a woman younger than 35 in good health and CMV-seronegative. Sequenced: PBMCs. The chain couples TRBV6-1 to TRBJ2-7; the match to TRBD1 covers 7 bases. Written as DNA, the CDR3 is TGTGCCAGCAGCCCCTCGGACAGGTCCTACGAGCAGTACTTC. Its protein product is CASSPSDRSYEQYF.